These 23 T cell receptor beta chains came from one sample sequenced in a study of cytomegalovirus exposure and HLA in healthy donors. This PCR relied on a set of 60 Vbeta primers and 13 Jbeta primers. Repertoires were generated with immunoSEQ multiplex PCR, while TCRdb's copy carries only in-frame clones and drops some. Of 150,000 or so clones listed, about four fifths were seen once; the top ten hold 0.35% to 0.4%. What was sequenced was PBMCs. All receptors come from a boy aged 2 to 10 in good health and CMV-seronegative.

This clone showed up just a few times. The chain recombines TRBV29-1 with TRBJ2-7; the D gene is possibly TRBD2 (6 bases). V was pared by 7 bases and J by 3 bases, with 16 bases between. CDR3 length: 13 residues. Germline V gives CDR1 SQVTM, CDR2 ANQGSEA. CDR3 bases: TGCAGCGCCTGTAGCGGTGGTCTCTACGAGCAGTACTTC. It specifies CSACSGGLYEQYF.

This clone appeared a few times. This rearrangement joins TRBV6-1 to TRBJ1-1, with 9 bases fitting TRBD1. V shed 6 bases, J shed 6 bases, and the junction held 8 bases outside the gene matches. This CDR3 spans 14 amino acids. Germline CDR1 MNHNS, CDR2 SASEGT. The CDR3 loop is CASSLRDRAAEAFF. The DNA for the CDR3 is TGTGCCAGCAGCCTCCGGGACAGGGCGGCTGAAGCTTTCTTT.

CDR3 DNA: TGTGCCAGCAGGCAGGGCCCACGGAACACTGAAGCTTTCTTT. Residues: CASRQGPRNTEAFF. The chain has TRBV6-1 and TRBJ1-1; D is perhaps TRBD1 (5 bases). Germline V gives CDR1 MNHNS, CDR2 SASEGT. V was cut by 6 bases and J by 1 base, with 12 bases left in between. This CDR3 has 14 amino acids.

The J gene is TRBJ2-7, the V gene TRBV16; tentative D call: TRBD1 (5 bases). The CDR3 runs 14 residues. The germline V and J ends were trimmed by 2 bases and 0 bases, with 8 bases remaining between them. Germline V gene lookup returns CDR1 KGHSY and CDR2 FQNENV. CDR3 DNA sequence: TGTGCCAGCAGCCAAGACAGATACTCCTACGAGCAGTACTTC. Translated, it gives CASSQDRYSYEQYF.

The chain combines TRBV7-9 with TRBJ2-1; 9 nucleotides agree with TRBD2. This CDR3 is built from 16 residues. Looked up from germline, CDR1 is SEHNR and CDR2 is FQNEAQ (reference sequence). V shed 4 bases and J 0 bases; nucleotides not matched to a gene: 4. CDR3 DNA: TGTGCCAGCAGCTCCCCGACTAGCGGCTCCTACAATGAGCAGTTCTTC. Translated, it gives CASSSPTSGSYNEQFF.

This clone showed up just once. The gene calls are TRBV19 and TRBJ1-2; a possible D gene is TRBD1 (6 bases). The V end lost 4 bases, the J end lost 7 bases, and 19 bases lay between the germline ends. CDR1 and CDR2 (germline): LNHDA, SQIVND (reference sequence). The CDR3 extends over 15 amino acids. CDR3 sequence reads: CASSTREGGIRGYTF. CDR3 in DNA: TGTGCCAGTAGTACCCGAGAGGGGGGGATACGTGGCTACACCTTC.

The gene calls are TRBV28 and TRBJ2-3, with 7 bases that match TRBD2. Germline trimming cut 6 bases from V and 2 bases from J; bases unmatched to any gene: 5. Germline CDR1 is MDHEN and CDR2 is SYDVKM. The CDR3 contains 14 residues. CDR3 amino acids: CASSLADTTDTQYF. CDR3 in DNA: TGTGCCAGCAGCCTAGCGGATACCACAGATACGCAGTATTTT. The full variable domain, its missing parts supplied by reference TRBV28 and TRBJ2-3, is DVKVTQSSRYLVKRTGEKVFLECVQDMDHENMFWYRQDPGLGLRLIYFSYDVKMKEKGDIPEGYSVSREKKERFSLILESASTNQTSMYLCASSLADTTDTQYFGPGTRLTVL.

The chain uses TRBV29-1 and TRBJ2-1; 11 bases line up with TRBD2. V gave up 5 bases and J gave up 8 bases; unmatched junction bases: 8. CDR1 SQVTM and CDR2 ANQGSEA come from the germline V gene. The CDR3 is 14 amino acids. CDR3 sequence reads: CSVLAGGRRDEQFF. In nucleotides, the CDR3 is TGCAGCGTTTTAGCGGGAGGGCGTAGGGATGAGCAGTTCTTC.

CDR3 sequence reads: CASSQTGTANYGYTF. In DNA, the CDR3 is TGTGCCAGCAGCCAAACCGGGACAGCTAACTATGGCTACACCTTC. The V gene is TRBV7-9, the J gene TRBJ1-2; 7 bases agree with TRBD1. The CDR3 is 15 amino acids. Unmatched junction bases numbered 6, after V lost 5 bases and J lost 0 bases. Germline V CDR1 and CDR2: SEHNR, FQNEAQ (reference sequence).

In its sample, this clone was seen once. The rearrangement links TRBV7-2 to TRBJ2-7, with 8 nucleotides matching TRBD1. The CDR3 covers 14 residues. V was pared by 5 bases and J by 1 base, with 4 bases of the junction left unmatched. Germline V lookup: CDR1 SGHTA, CDR2 FQGNSA. The CDR3 here is CASSPGTGSYEQYF. DNA for the CDR3: TGTGCCAGCAGCCCCGGGACAGGATCCTACGAGCAGTACTTC.

The count of this clone is one. V is TRBV2 and J is TRBJ1-5; D unclear. V lost 0 bases and J lost 5, with 11 bases in between. This CDR3 has 15 amino acids. Germline V CDR1 and CDR2: SNHLY, FYNNEI. The CDR3 sequence is CASSEALSGHQPQHF. In nucleotides, the CDR3 is TGTGCCAGCAGTGAAGCGCTCAGCGGTCATCAGCCCCAGCATTTT.

In this sample, this clone turned up a few times. The V call is TRBV2, the J call TRBJ2-1; 13 bases are shared with TRBD2. The CDR3 contains 14 residues. Germline V gene lookup returns CDR1 SNHLY and CDR2 FYNNEI. Germline trimming cut 6 bases from V and 6 bases from J; bases unmatched to any gene: 2. CDR3 sequence (DNA): TGTGCCAGCAGCAGACTAGCGGGAGGCAATGAGCAGTTCTTC. It yields the protein CASSRLAGGNEQFF.

A few counts support this clone. The chain has TRBV5-1 and TRBJ1-1, with TRBD1 matching 7 bases. The CDR3 is made up of 16 amino acids. Germline CDR1 reads SGHRS; CDR2 reads YFSETQ. J was trimmed by 0 bases and V by 4 bases; bases with no gene match: 9. As DNA, the CDR3 is TGCGCCAGCAGCCCAGGACAGGCGAGCATGAACACTGAAGCTTTCTTT. Its protein is CASSPGQASMNTEAFF. Filled out from reference TRBV5-1 and TRBJ1-1, the complete variable domain reads KAGVTQTPRYLIKTRGQQVTLSCSPISGHRSVSWYQQTPGQGLQFLFEYFSETQRNKGNFPGRFSGRQFSNSRSEMNVSTLELGDSALYLCASSPGQASMNTEAFFGQGTRLTVV.

The V and J genes are TRBV2 and TRBJ2-7; 10 bases fit TRBD2. V lost 8 bases to trimming and J lost 3 bases; unmatched junction nucleotides: 13. CDR3 length: 16 amino acids. Germline loops: CDR1 SNHLY, CDR2 FYNNEI. CDR3 region: CASSEREGQGFYEQYF. The CDR3 region has the DNA TGTGCCAGCTCGGAGCGGGAGGGCCAGGGCTTCTACGAGCAGTACTTC.

The V and J genes are TRBV5-6 and TRBJ2-2, with 9 nucleotides matching TRBD2. V gave up 4 bases and J gave up 3 bases; unmatched junction bases: 7. CDR3 length equals 16 residues. In germline, CDR1 is SGHDT, CDR2 YYEEEE. CDR3 amino acids: CASSLNRLADTGELFF. The CDR3 coding sequence is TGTGCCAGCAGCCTGAACCGACTAGCGGACACCGGGGAGCTGTTTTTT.

The chain links TRBV27 to TRBJ2-3; 7 positions match TRBD2. The CDR3 contains 17 residues. Germline V gene sequence: CDR1 MNHEY, CDR2 SMNVEV (reference sequence). J lost 0 bases, V lost 0 bases, and 6 bases had no gene match. CDR3 loop: CASSLSLLAVSTDTQYF. CDR3 DNA: TGTGCCAGCAGTTTATCCCTTCTAGCGGTTAGCACAGATACGCAGTATTTT.

This rearrangement joins TRBV5-1 to TRBJ2-7, with 11 bases matching TRBD2. The germline gives CDR1 SGHRS, CDR2 YFSETQ. V gave up 4 bases and J gave up 7 bases; unmatched junction bases: 10. There are 15 residues in the CDR3. For the CDR3, the DNA is TGCGCCAGCAGCACGATAGCGGGAGGGCCGGAGGAGCAGTACTTC. Protein product: CASSTIAGGPEEQYF.

This chain joins TRBV7-6 and TRBJ2-3; 10 bases fit TRBD2. Trimming took 4 bases from V and 4 from J; bases not matched to a gene: 23. The CDR3 has 21 residues. CDR1 SGHVS and CDR2 FNYEAQ come from the germline V gene. The CDR3 DNA is TGTGCCAGCAGCTCCCCCATCGGGCTAGCGGGAGAAGCCACGCGGGCAGATACGCAGTATTTT. Its translation is CASSSPIGLAGEATRADTQYF.

The gene calls are TRBV7-2 and TRBJ1-1; perhaps TRBD1 as D (5 bases). V gave up 6 bases and J gave up 0 bases, with 11 bases separating them. The CDR3 is made up of 14 amino acids. Germline CDR1 is SGHTA and CDR2 is FQGNSA. CDR3 amino acids: CASRAGNMNTEAFF. DNA of the CDR3: TGTGCCAGCAGAGCAGGGAACATGAACACTGAAGCTTTCTTT.

J is TRBJ1-1 and V is TRBV28, with TRBD1 identical over 7 bases. The CDR3 extends over 14 amino acids. Germline V lookup: CDR1 MDHEN, CDR2 SYDVKM. Trimming removed 2 bases from V and 2 bases from J; junction bases left unmatched: 2. The CDR3 protein is CASSLTGDNTEAFF. CDR3 in DNA: TGTGCCAGCAGTTTAACAGGGGACAACACTGAAGCTTTCTTT.

V is TRBV12-5 and J is TRBJ2-5, with TRBD1 identical over 11 bases. The last part of the DNA fits TRBJ2-7 better; the J call may be wrong. Germline loops: CDR1 LGHNT, CDR2 FRNRAP. The CDR3 extends over 14 amino acids. The chain's CDR3 is CASGQGTGGNEQYF. The CDR3 DNA sequence: TGTGCTAGTGGACAGGGGACAGGGGGTAACGAGCAGTACTTC.

This chain links TRBV6-6 with TRBJ1-4; perhaps TRBD1 as D (6 bases). This CDR3 comprises 13 residues. V was trimmed by 7 bases and J by 4 bases, leaving 10 bases between them. Germline assignment: CDR1 MNHNY and CDR2 SVGAGI (reference sequence). CDR3 loop: CASIRDINEKLFF. The CDR3 nucleotides are TGTGCCAGCATCCGGGACATTAATGAAAAACTGTTTTTT.

This chain links TRBV6-1 with TRBJ1-1, with D possibly matching TRBD1 (6 bases). V was trimmed by 4 bases and J by 2 bases, leaving 20 bases between them. Germline V gene sequence: CDR1 MNHNS, CDR2 SASEGT. The CDR3 sequence is 17 residues long. The CDR3 DNA sequence: TGTGCCAGCAGTGGGTCTTTACGGGGGGCGGTTAACACTGAAGCTTTCTTT. Translation: CASSGSLRGAVNTEAFF.